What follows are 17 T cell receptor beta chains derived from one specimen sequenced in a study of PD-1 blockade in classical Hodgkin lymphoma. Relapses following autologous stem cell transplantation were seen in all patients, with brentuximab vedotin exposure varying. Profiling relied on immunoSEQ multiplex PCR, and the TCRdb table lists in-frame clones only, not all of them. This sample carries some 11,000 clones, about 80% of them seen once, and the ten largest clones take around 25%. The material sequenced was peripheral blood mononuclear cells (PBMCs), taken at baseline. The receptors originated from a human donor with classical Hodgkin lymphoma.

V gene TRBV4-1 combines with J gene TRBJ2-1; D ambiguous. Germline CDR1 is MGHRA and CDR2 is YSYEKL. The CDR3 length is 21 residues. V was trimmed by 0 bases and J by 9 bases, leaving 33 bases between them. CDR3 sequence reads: CASSQERTVVSTLGYIGEQFF. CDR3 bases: TGCGCCAGCAGCCAAGAAAGGACCGTGGTTTCCACCCTGGGGTATATTGGTGAGCAGTTCTTC.

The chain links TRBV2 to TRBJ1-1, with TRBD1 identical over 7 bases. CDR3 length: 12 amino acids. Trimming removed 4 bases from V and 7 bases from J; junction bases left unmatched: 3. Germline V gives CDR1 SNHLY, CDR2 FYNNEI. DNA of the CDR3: TGTGCCAGCAGTGTTCGGGACAGTGAAGCTTTCTTT. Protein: CASSVRDSEAFF.

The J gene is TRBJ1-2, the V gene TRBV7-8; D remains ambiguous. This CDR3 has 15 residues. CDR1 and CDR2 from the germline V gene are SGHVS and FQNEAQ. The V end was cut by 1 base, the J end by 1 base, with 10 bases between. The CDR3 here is CASSLVKGSNYGYTF. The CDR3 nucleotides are TGTGCCAGCAGCTTAGTTAAGGGAAGTAACTATGGCTACACCTTC.

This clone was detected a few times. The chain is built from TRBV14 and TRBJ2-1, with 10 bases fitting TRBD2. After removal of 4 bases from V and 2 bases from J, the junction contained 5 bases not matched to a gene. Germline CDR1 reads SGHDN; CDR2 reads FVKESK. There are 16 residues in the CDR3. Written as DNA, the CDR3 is TGTGCCAGCAGCCCGTGGACTAGCGGCCCCTACAATGAGCAGTTCTTC. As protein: CASSPWTSGPYNEQFF.

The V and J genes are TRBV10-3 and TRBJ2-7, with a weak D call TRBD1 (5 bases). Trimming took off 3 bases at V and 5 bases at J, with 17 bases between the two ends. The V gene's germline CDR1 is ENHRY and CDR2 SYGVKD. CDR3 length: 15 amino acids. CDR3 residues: CAISEKGAGLNEQYF. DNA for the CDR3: TGTGCCATCAGTGAAAAAGGGGCAGGGCTCAACGAGCAGTACTTC.

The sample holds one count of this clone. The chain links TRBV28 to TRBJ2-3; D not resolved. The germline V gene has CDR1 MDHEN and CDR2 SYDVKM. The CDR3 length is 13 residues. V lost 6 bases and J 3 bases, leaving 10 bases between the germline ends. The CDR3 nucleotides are TGTGCCAGCAGCCCCCAGGCTACAGATACGCAGTATTTT. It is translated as CASSPQATDTQYF.

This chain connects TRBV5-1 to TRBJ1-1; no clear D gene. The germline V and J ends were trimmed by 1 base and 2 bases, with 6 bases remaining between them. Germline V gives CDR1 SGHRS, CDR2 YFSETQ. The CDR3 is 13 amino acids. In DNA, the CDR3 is TGCGCCAGCAGCTTGCGGATTAACACTGAAGCTTTCTTT. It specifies CASSLRINTEAFF.

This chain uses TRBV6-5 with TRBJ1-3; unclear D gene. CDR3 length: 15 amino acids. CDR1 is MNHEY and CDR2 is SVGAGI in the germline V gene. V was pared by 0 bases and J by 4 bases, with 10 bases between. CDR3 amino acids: CASSYSTGNGNTIYF. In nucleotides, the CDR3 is TGTGCCAGCAGTTACTCCACGGGGAACGGAAACACCATATATTTT.

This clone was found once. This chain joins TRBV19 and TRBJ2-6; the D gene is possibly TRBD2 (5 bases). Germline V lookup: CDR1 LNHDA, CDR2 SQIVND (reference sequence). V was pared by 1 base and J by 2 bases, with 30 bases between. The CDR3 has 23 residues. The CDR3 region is CASSIVWVGVGFNPRPGANVLTF. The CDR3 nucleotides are TGTGCCAGTAGTATAGTTTGGGTGGGAGTAGGGTTTAACCCTCGGCCTGGGGCCAACGTCCTGACTTTC.

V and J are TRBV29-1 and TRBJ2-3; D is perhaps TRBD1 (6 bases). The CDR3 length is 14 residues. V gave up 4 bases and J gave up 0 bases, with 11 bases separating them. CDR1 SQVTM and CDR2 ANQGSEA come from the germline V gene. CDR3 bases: TGCAGCGTTGTGGGACAAACTAGCACAGATACGCAGTATTTT. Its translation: CSVVGQTSTDTQYF.

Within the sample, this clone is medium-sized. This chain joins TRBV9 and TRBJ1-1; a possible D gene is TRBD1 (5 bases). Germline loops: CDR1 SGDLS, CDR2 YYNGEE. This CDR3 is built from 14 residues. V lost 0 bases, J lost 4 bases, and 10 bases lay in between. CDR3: CASSVDGGPTEAFF. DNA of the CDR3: TGTGCCAGCAGCGTAGACGGGGGTCCCACTGAAGCTTTCTTT.

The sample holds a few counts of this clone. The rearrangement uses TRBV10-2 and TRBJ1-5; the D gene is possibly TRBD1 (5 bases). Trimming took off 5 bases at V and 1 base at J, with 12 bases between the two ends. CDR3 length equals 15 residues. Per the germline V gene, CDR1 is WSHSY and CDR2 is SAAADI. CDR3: CASSQTRQSNQPQHF. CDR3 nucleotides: TGCGCCAGCAGTCAGACCCGACAGAGCAATCAGCCCCAGCATTTT.

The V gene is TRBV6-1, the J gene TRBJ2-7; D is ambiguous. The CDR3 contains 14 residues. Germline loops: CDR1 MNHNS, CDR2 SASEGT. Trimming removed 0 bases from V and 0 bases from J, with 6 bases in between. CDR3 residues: CASSEAGSSYEQYF. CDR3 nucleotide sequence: TGTGCCAGCAGTGAAGCCGGCAGCTCCTACGAGCAGTACTTC.

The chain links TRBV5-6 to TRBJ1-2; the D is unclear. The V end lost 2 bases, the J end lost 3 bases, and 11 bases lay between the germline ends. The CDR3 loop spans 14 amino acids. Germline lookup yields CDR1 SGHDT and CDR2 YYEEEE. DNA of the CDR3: TGTGCCAGCAGCTTTCGGGTCCGAGACTATGGCTACACCTTC. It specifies CASSFRVRDYGYTF.

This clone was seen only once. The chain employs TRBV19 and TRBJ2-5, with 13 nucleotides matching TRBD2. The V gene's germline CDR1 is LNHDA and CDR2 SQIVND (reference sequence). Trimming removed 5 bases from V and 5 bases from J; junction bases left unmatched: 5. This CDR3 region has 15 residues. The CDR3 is CASSDGLAGVETQYF. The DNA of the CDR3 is TGTGCCAGTAGTGACGGACTAGCGGGAGTGGAGACCCAGTACTTC.

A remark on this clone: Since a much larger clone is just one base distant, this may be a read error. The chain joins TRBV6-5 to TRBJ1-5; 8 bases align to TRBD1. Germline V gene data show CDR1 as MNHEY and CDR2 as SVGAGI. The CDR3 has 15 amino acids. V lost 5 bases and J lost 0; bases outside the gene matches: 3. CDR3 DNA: TGTGCCAGCAGTAGGGACAGGTATAGCAATCAGCCCCAGCATTTT. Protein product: CASSRDRYSNQPQHF.

CDR3 nucleotide sequence: TGTGCCAGCAGTTTTACCGGGGAATATAGCAATCAGCCCCAGCATTTT. Protein product: CASSFTGEYSNQPQHF. J is TRBJ1-5 and V is TRBV28; D not resolved. Trimming stripped 3 bases from V and 0 bases from J, with 12 bases between. The length of the CDR3 is 16 residues. CDR1 MDHEN and CDR2 SYDVKM come from the germline V gene. Variable domain in full (rest from reference TRBV28 and TRBJ1-5): DVKVTQSSRYLVKRTGEKVFLECVQDMDHENMFWYRQDPGLGLRLIYFSYDVKMKEKGDIPEGYSVSREKKERFSLILESASTNQTSMYLCASSFTGEYSNQPQHFGDGTRLSIL.